These 32 T cell receptor beta chains originate from one sample sequenced in a study of cytomegalovirus exposure and HLA in healthy donors. The PCR employed 60 Vbeta primers together with 13 Jbeta primers. Sequencing used immunoSEQ multiplex PCR; TCRdb keeps in-frame clones, though not all of them. Of approximately 130,000 clones listed, over 60% are singletons. The sequenced sample consisted of PBMCs. These receptors originate from a middle-aged woman in good health and CMV-seronegative.

CDR3 DNA: TGTGCCAGCAGCTTTGATTCACAGGGAGTCTATAGCAATCAGCCCCAGCATTTT. Protein: CASSFDSQGVYSNQPQHF. The V call is TRBV12-1, the J call TRBJ1-5; TRBD1, as called in the table, went unchecked against the DNA. TRBV12-1 constitutes a pseudogene. This CDR3 region has 18 residues.

This chain uses TRBV4-1 with TRBJ2-2, with 8 bases that match TRBD1. The germline CDR1 and CDR2 sequences are MGHRA and YSYEKL. The CDR3 runs to 15 residues. Germline trimming cut 4 bases from V and 7 bases from J; bases unmatched to any gene: 8. The CDR3 bases are TGCGCCAGCAGCCCCCAGACAGGGGTGATCGGGGAGCTGTTTTTT. Protein sequence: CASSPQTGVIGELFF.

The V call is TRBV27, the J call TRBJ2-1, with D perhaps TRBD2 (6 bases). The length of the CDR3 is 14 residues. Deletions cut 5 bases from V and 5 bases from J, with 13 bases between. The V gene's germline CDR1 is MNHEY and CDR2 SMNVEV (reference sequence). The CDR3 DNA follows: TGTGCCAGCAGTCCTTCGACTAGAAACAATGAGCAGTTCTTC. It specifies CASSPSTRNNEQFF.

The CDR3 here is CASSTARGGPGANVLTF. The CDR3 bases are TGCGCCAGCAGCACCGCCCGTGGCGGGCCCGGGGCCAACGTCCTGACTTTC. This chain joins TRBV5-1 and TRBJ2-6, with D possibly being TRBD2 (5 bases). This CDR3 has 17 residues. Trimming left V 4 bases short and J 4 bases short, with 18 bases between. Germline assignment: CDR1 SGHRS and CDR2 YFSETQ.

This clone was detected ten times or more. The chain has TRBV9 and TRBJ2-7, with 12 bases that match TRBD1. CDR3 length equals 14 residues. Germline V gene data show CDR1 as SGDLS and CDR2 as YYNGEE. J gave up 5 bases and V 3 bases, and 3 bases lay outside the gene matches. CDR3 sequence reads: CASSGDRGLNEQYF. The CDR3 nucleotides read TGTGCCAGCAGCGGGGACAGGGGGCTGAACGAGCAGTACTTC.

The gene calls are TRBV21-1 and TRBJ2-7; TRBD1, as called in the table, went unchecked against the DNA. TRBV21-1 constitutes a pseudogene. The CDR3 loop spans 18 amino acids. CDR3 amino acids: CASTKGGQQNRCSYEQYF. The CDR3 nucleotides are TGTGCCAGCACCAAGGGGGGACAGCAAAATCGGTGCTCCTACGAGCAGTACTTC.

The chain recombines TRBV19 with TRBJ1-2, with D possibly being TRBD1 (6 bases). CDR1 is LNHDA, CDR2 SQIVND, per germline (reference sequence). Trimming cost V 6 bases and J 7 bases, with 18 bases left between them. The CDR3 totals 14 residues. The CDR3 region is CASSRGGRTGGYTF. The CDR3 DNA reads as TGTGCCAGTAGCCGCGGGGGCAGGACGGGTGGCTACACCTTC.

V is TRBV4-1 and J is TRBJ1-5, with D possibly being TRBD1 (5 bases). Trimming stripped 2 bases from V and 4 bases from J, with 12 bases between. The CDR3 loop spans 15 amino acids. Germline V gene sequence: CDR1 MGHRA, CDR2 YSYEKL. The CDR3 nucleotides are TGCGCCAGCAGCCAACAGGACACCCCTAATCAGCCCCAGCATTTT. It encodes CASSQQDTPNQPQHF.

The chain has TRBV2 and TRBJ1-3; D call uncertain. From germline, CDR1 is SNHLY and CDR2 FYNNEI. The CDR3 spans 13 residues. With 4 bases removed from V and 2 bases from J, the gap between germline ends came to 6 bases. The CDR3: CASSGPTGNTIYF. The CDR3 DNA is TGTGCCAGCAGTGGGCCAACTGGAAACACCATATATTTT.

The J gene is TRBJ1-5, the V gene TRBV5-6; D remains ambiguous. The germline V gene has CDR1 SGHDT and CDR2 YYEEEE. This CDR3 contains 17 residues. The V end lost 1 base, the J end lost 9 bases, and 23 bases lay between the germline ends. The CDR3 loop reads CASSLTDAGYRRGPQHF. The CDR3 coding sequence is TGTGCCAGCAGCTTGACGGATGCAGGATACCGCCGTGGGCCCCAGCATTTT.

The gene calls are TRBV28 and TRBJ1-1, with a possible D match to TRBD1 (6 bases). The V and J ends lost 3 bases and 2 bases respectively, with 10 bases between them. The CDR3 has 14 amino acids. Germline V gene data show CDR1 as MDHEN and CDR2 as SYDVKM. Here the CDR3 DNA reads TGTGCCAGCAGTTTTCAGGGGCGTAACACTGAAGCTTTCTTT. Translated, it gives CASSFQGRNTEAFF. The complete variable domain, with remaining parts taken from reference TRBV28 and TRBJ1-1, reads DVKVTQSSRYLVKRTGEKVFLECVQDMDHENMFWYRQDPGLGLRLIYFSYDVKMKEKGDIPEGYSVSREKKERFSLILESASTNQTSMYLCASSFQGRNTEAFFGQGTRLTVV.

This clone showed up just once. The chain employs TRBV28 and TRBJ1-1, with D unclear. This CDR3 is 13 amino acids long. Trimming stripped 3 bases from V and 1 base from J, with 6 bases between. The germline CDR1 and CDR2 sequences are MDHEN and SYDVKM. The CDR3 loop reads CASSLGRNTEAFF. The CDR3 DNA reads as TGTGCCAGCAGTTTGGGCAGGAACACTGAAGCTTTCTTT.

Turning to this clone: The junction and the germline gene differ at one end; a read error may be behind it. The CDR3 DNA sequence: TGTTCCAGCAGCCCCCTAGGGGTCGCTAACTATGGCTACACCTTC. This encodes CSSSPLGVANYGYTF. This sequence joins TRBV7-9 and TRBJ1-2, with D tentatively TRBD1 (5 bases). The CDR3 has 15 amino acids. The germline CDR1 and CDR2 sequences are SEHNR and FQNEAQ (reference sequence). Supplemented by reference TRBV7-9 and TRBJ1-2, the full variable domain reads DTGVSQNPRHKITKRGQNVTFRCDPISEHNRLYWYRQTLGQGPEFLTYFQNEAQLEKSRLLSDRFSAERPKGSFSTLEIQRTEQGDSAMYLCSSSPLGVANYGYTFGSGTRLTVV.

This sequence joins TRBV4-1 and TRBJ2-7, with 11 bases lining up with TRBD2. Germline V gives CDR1 MGHRA, CDR2 YSYEKL. The CDR3 is 14 amino acids. V shed 6 bases and J 7 bases; nucleotides not matched to a gene: 8. CDR3 loop: CASRVAGGTKEQYF. In DNA form, the CDR3 reads TGCGCCAGCAGAGTAGCGGGAGGGACGAAAGAGCAGTACTTC.

This clone was seen a handful of times. The chain recombines TRBV4-2 with TRBJ2-7; no clear D gene. V was clipped by 0 bases and J by 3 bases, with 12 bases between them. Germline assignment: CDR1 LGHNA and CDR2 YNFKEQ. The CDR3 has 15 amino acids. The CDR3 here is CASSQEGGGNYEQYF. The CDR3 region has the DNA TGTGCCAGCAGCCAAGAAGGCGGCGGAAACTACGAGCAGTACTTC.

V and J are TRBV7-2 and TRBJ2-7, with 9 nucleotides matching TRBD2. V trimming: 2 bases; J trimming: 6 bases; junction bases outside the gene matches: 5. The CDR3 is 14 residues long. CDR1 is SGHTA, CDR2 FQGNSA, per germline. Here the CDR3 reads CASSLMLAGIEQYF. As DNA, the CDR3 is TGTGCCAGCAGCTTAATGCTAGCGGGGATCGAGCAGTACTTC.

This chain uses TRBV5-1 with TRBJ1-1; 8 bases are shared with TRBD1. V was clipped by 2 bases and J by 7 bases; unmatched bases: 4. CDR1 is SGHRS, CDR2 YFSETQ, per germline. This CDR3 comprises 13 residues. CDR3: CASSFQGASEAFF. The CDR3, as DNA: TGCGCCAGCAGCTTCCAGGGGGCGAGTGAAGCTTTCTTT.

CDR3 residues: CASSQSLAGFEQYF. The CDR3 region has the DNA TGCGCCAGCAGCCAATCCTTAGCGGGATTCGAGCAGTACTTC. The gene calls are TRBV4-1 and TRBJ2-7; the match to TRBD2 covers 8 bases. Germline loops: CDR1 MGHRA, CDR2 YSYEKL. This CDR3 spans 14 amino acids. J was trimmed by 6 bases and V by 2 bases; bases with no gene match: 6.

A few counts support this clone. The rearrangement joins TRBV28 to TRBJ1-6, with 8 nucleotides matching TRBD1. V gave up 10 bases and J gave up 3 bases; unmatched junction bases: 8. The germline V gene encodes CDR1 MDHEN and CDR2 SYDVKM. The CDR3 has 15 residues. The CDR3 sequence: CATLPTGGYNSPLHF. DNA for the CDR3: TGTGCCACCCTCCCAACAGGGGGCTATAATTCACCCCTCCACTTT.

The chain is built from TRBV7-2 and TRBJ2-7; 8 bases fit TRBD2. CDR3 size: 14 residues. Germline V lookup: CDR1 SGHTA, CDR2 FQGNSA. The V segment lost 4 bases and the J segment 3 bases; nucleotides outside the gene matches: 5. CDR3: CASSYSAGVYEQYF. CDR3 sequence (DNA): TGTGCCAGCAGCTACTCAGCGGGAGTCTACGAGCAGTACTTC.

The chain recombines TRBV7-6 with TRBJ2-1; 9 bases align to TRBD2. The CDR3 is made up of 14 amino acids. The V gene end was trimmed by 4 bases and the J gene end by 10 bases; junction bases not matched to a gene: 8. CDR1 is SGHVS and CDR2 is FNYEAQ in the germline V gene. The DNA of the CDR3 is TGTGCCAGCAGCTCGGTGGGACTAGCAGAGGAGCAGTTCTTC. Translated, it gives CASSSVGLAEEQFF.

The genes are TRBV6-5 and TRBJ2-6, with 7 bases aligning to TRBD1. The CDR3 has 15 amino acids. In germline, CDR1 is MNHEY, CDR2 SVGAGI. Trimming cost V 5 bases and J 3 bases; bases outside gene matches: 4. Here the CDR3 reads CASSPGTDGANVLTF. The CDR3 coding sequence is TGTGCCAGCAGTCCCGGGACAGATGGGGCCAACGTCCTGACTTTC.

The chain carries TRBV7-9 and TRBJ2-3; D might be TRBD2 (5 bases). The CDR3 contains 18 residues. Trimming stripped 1 base from V and 3 bases from J, with 20 bases between. The V gene's germline CDR1 is SEHNR and CDR2 FQNEAQ (reference sequence). CDR3 region: CASSLGWGTRGITDTQYF. CDR3 nucleotide sequence: TGTGCCAGCAGCTTAGGGTGGGGAACTAGAGGTATTACAGATACGCAGTATTTT.

On this clone: The junction and the germline gene differ at one end; a read error may be behind it. The genes are TRBV7-7 and TRBJ1-5, with D unclear. Germline CDR1 is SSHAT and CDR2 is FNYEAQ (reference sequence). CDR3 length: 15 residues. CDR3 protein: CASSLGGLSYQPQHF. In DNA, the CDR3 is TGTGCTAGCAGCTTAGGCGGGTTAAGTTATCAGCCCCAGCATTTT.

On this clone itself: At one of its ends the junction is not consistent with the germline gene, which may arise from a read error. The chain has TRBV7-9 and TRBJ1-1; 11 nucleotides agree with TRBD1. The V gene's germline CDR1 is SEHNR and CDR2 FQNEAQ (reference sequence). The CDR3 runs 16 residues. The CDR3 protein is CSSSPGTGGVETEAFF. CDR3 coding DNA: TGTTCCAGCAGCCCAGGGACAGGGGGGGTGGAGACTGAAGCTTTCTTT.

This clone was counted a few times. The V call is TRBV6-4, the J call TRBJ1-5; D may be TRBD1 (6 bases). Germline V gene data show CDR1 as MRHNA and CDR2 as SNTAGT. V was clipped by 7 bases and J by 6 bases, with 19 bases between them. This CDR3 comprises 15 residues. CDR3 DNA: TGTGCCAGCACAGCGGACAGTTTGGGTTGTCAGCCCCAGCATTTT. It is translated as CASTADSLGCQPQHF.

This chain links TRBV11-2 with TRBJ2-3; D uncertain. The V end lost 0 bases, the J end lost 5 bases, and 6 bases lay between the germline ends. Germline-derived CDR1 and CDR2 are SGHAT and FQNNGV. The CDR3 covers 13 residues. CDR3 region: CASSLEERDTQYF. DNA for the CDR3: TGTGCCAGCAGCTTAGAGGAGAGAGATACGCAGTATTTT. The complete variable domain, with remaining parts taken from reference TRBV11-2 and TRBJ2-3, reads EAGVAQSPRYKIIEKRQSVAFWCNPISGHATLYWYQQILGQGPKLLIQFQNNGVVDDSQLPKDRFSAERLKGVDSTLKIQPAKLEDSAVYLCASSLEERDTQYFGPGTRLTVL.

This chain connects TRBV6-5 to TRBJ1-3; the D is unclear. The germline V gene encodes CDR1 MNHEY and CDR2 SVGAGI. V was trimmed by 0 bases and J by 3 bases, leaving 9 bases between them. The CDR3 has 15 residues. CDR3 coding DNA: TGTGCCAGCAGTTACTCGCAGAATGATGGAAACACCATATATTTT. Its translation is CASSYSQNDGNTIYF.

In this sample, this clone turned up a few times. This rearrangement joins TRBV5-1 to TRBJ2-6; perhaps TRBD2 as D (5 bases). CDR1 and CDR2 (germline): SGHRS, YFSETQ. The V end was cut by 2 bases, the J end by 4 bases, with 19 bases between. This CDR3 region has 18 residues. This chain's CDR3 is CASSFAGDTDSGANVLTF. CDR3 nucleotide sequence: TGCGCCAGCAGCTTTGCGGGTGACACCGACTCAGGGGCCAACGTCCTGACTTTC.

This clone was picked up one time. The chain uses TRBV7-8 and TRBJ2-3, with TRBD1 identical over 8 bases. CDR3 size: 13 residues. The ends lost 1 base at V and 9 bases at J; junction bases unmatched: 3. Looked up from germline, CDR1 is SGHVS and CDR2 is FQNEAQ. The CDR3 loop is CASSLGGQGTQYF. The DNA for the CDR3 is TGTGCCAGCAGCTTAGGCGGACAGGGAACGCAGTATTTT.

Notes on this clone: A junction end diverges from the germline sequence, so it may reflect a read error. This sample includes further DNA sequences coding for the same CDR3. The J gene is TRBJ2-7, the V gene TRBV7-9, with D possibly being TRBD1 (6 bases). The CDR3 runs to 13 residues. Germline CDR1 is SEHNR and CDR2 is FQNEAQ (reference sequence). The CDR3 spells CASSSGTTYEQYF. DNA for the CDR3: TGCGCCAGCAGCTCCGGGACAACCTACGAGCAGTACTTC.

The chain employs TRBV28 and TRBJ1-5; TRBD1 is a possible D gene (5 bases). Trimming pared 7 bases from V and 2 bases from J, leaving 27 bases between. Germline CDR1 MDHEN, CDR2 SYDVKM. The CDR3 spans 19 residues. CDR3 protein: CASTTGTTVGGSGNQPQHF. The CDR3 nucleotides read TGTGCCAGCACCACCGGGACGACGGTCGGAGGGAGCGGCAATCAGCCCCAGCATTTT.